This TCR beta chain derives from a study of blood T cells in healthy people across ages. V lost 1 base to trimming and J lost 2 bases, with 15 bases between them. Germline lookup yields CDR1 SGHTA and CDR2 FQGNSA. This CDR3 spans 16 amino acids. Findings and limits, study-wide: Total diversity from one million sequenced T cells was likely underestimated. Without sorted subsets, naive and antigen-experienced compartments could not be conclusively compared.

Next came a second PCR, run for 7 to 11 cycles, which used a sample-barcoded 5' primer along with a J-beta primer mix. TCRdb re-analysed the 5' RACE reads in MiXCR, keeping a single row per CDR3 protein. The table lists more than 900,000 distinct CDR3 sequences, 25% of them singletons. Turning to this clonotype: Its antigen is undetermined.

These sequences were also reported in another study, on T cells of mothers and their children.

Sequenced sample: blood. This TCR was recovered from a girl aged 2-15 years in good health. V usage is TRBV7-2 and J usage is TRBJ2-7, with unresolved D. Here the CDR3 reads CASSLEVAQRTYEQYF. The DNA for the CDR3 is TGTGCCAGCAGCTTAGAAGTGGCCCAGAGGACCTACGAGCAGTACTTC. The full variable domain, its missing parts supplied by reference TRBV7-2 and TRBJ2-7, is GAGVSQSPSNKVTEKGKDVELRCDPISGHTALYWYRQSLGQGLEFLIYFQGNSAPDKSGLPSDRFSAERTGGSVSTLTIQRTQQEDSAVYLCASSLEVAQRTYEQYFGPGTRLTVT.